Following are 7 T cell receptor beta chains from one sample sequenced in a study of Ad26.COV2.S vaccination and SARS-CoV-2 variants. Regarding treatment: over 15 received Ad26.COV2.S at low or high dose, single or two shots; five or six received placebo; per-sample allocation not given. The study sampled participants on day 63 after the first vaccine or placebo injection. TCRdb keeps only in-frame clones here, not all; method: immunoSEQ multiplex PCR. The sample has 350,000 to 500,000 clones, 88% seen once. The source material was peripheral blood, sampled in a trial of Ad26.COV2.S vaccine versus placebo. The receptors here all came from a person aged 18-60 years who received the Ad26.COV2.S COVID-19 vaccine or a placebo.

The chain links TRBV5-5 to TRBJ2-7, with unresolved D. CDR1 is SGHKS and CDR2 is YYEKEE in the germline V gene (reference sequence). Trimming stripped 4 bases from V and 0 bases from J, with 5 bases between. The CDR3 runs 12 residues. CDR3 residues: CASSPSSYEQYF. The CDR3 DNA reads TGTGCCAGCAGCCCAAGCTCCTACGAGCAGTACTTC.

The CDR3 nucleotides read TGTGCCAGCAGTTCAAACCGTCCGTTGGGTGGTGAGCAGTACTTC. This sequence encodes CASSSNRPLGGEQYF. The rearrangement uses TRBV6-2 or TRBV6-3 and TRBJ2-7; D unclear. V dropped 4 bases and J dropped 7 bases, with 20 bases sitting between them. Germline V lookup: CDR1 MNHEY, CDR2 SVGEGT. CDR3 length: 15 residues.

The chain recombines TRBV30 with TRBJ1-6, with D possibly being TRBD1 (6 bases). Germline loops: CDR1 GTSNPN, CDR2 SVGIG (reference sequence). This CDR3 is built from 17 residues. V was shortened by 4 bases and J by 1 base, with 17 bases between the two germline ends. The CDR3: CAWTPGVPRSYNSPLHF. The CDR3 DNA reads as TGTGCCTGGACCCCAGGGGTGCCCAGGTCCTATAATTCACCCCTCCACTTT.

The chain joins TRBV24-1 to TRBJ2-7; D tentatively reads TRBD1 or TRBD2 (5 bases each). Trimming took off 5 bases at V and 6 bases at J, with 16 bases between the two ends. Germline V gene data show CDR1 as KGHDR and CDR2 as SFDVKD. CDR3 length equals 14 residues. The CDR3 sequence: CATSAGPGYPEQYF. DNA for the CDR3: TGTGCCACCAGTGCGGGACCGGGGTATCCCGAGCAGTACTTC.

This chain uses TRBV9 with TRBJ1-1, with D possibly TRBD1 on 5 matching bases. V gave up 1 base and J gave up 3 bases, with 10 bases separating them. Germline assignment: CDR1 SGDLS and CDR2 YYNGEE. This CDR3 comprises 14 residues. This chain's CDR3 is CASSVRGLDTEAFF. Written as DNA, the CDR3 is TGTGCCAGCAGCGTACGGGGGTTGGACACTGAAGCTTTCTTT.

The chain recombines TRBV7-2 with TRBJ2-1; D is ambiguous. The CDR3 has 15 amino acids. V was cut by 1 base and J by 0 bases, with 7 bases left in between. CDR1 and CDR2 (germline): SGHTA, FQGNSA. The CDR3 nucleotides read TGTGCCAGCAGCTTAGAACCGAGCTCCTACAATGAGCAGTTCTTC. As protein: CASSLEPSSYNEQFF.

V usage is TRBV6-5 and J usage is TRBJ2-2; D is possibly TRBD1 (6 bases). This CDR3 is 14 amino acids long. V was trimmed by 6 bases and J by 1 base, leaving 9 bases between them. Per germline, CDR1 MNHEY and CDR2 SVGAGI. Here the CDR3 DNA reads TGTGCCAGCAGGATACAGGGGAACACCGGGGAGCTGTTTTTT. Protein product: CASRIQGNTGELFF.